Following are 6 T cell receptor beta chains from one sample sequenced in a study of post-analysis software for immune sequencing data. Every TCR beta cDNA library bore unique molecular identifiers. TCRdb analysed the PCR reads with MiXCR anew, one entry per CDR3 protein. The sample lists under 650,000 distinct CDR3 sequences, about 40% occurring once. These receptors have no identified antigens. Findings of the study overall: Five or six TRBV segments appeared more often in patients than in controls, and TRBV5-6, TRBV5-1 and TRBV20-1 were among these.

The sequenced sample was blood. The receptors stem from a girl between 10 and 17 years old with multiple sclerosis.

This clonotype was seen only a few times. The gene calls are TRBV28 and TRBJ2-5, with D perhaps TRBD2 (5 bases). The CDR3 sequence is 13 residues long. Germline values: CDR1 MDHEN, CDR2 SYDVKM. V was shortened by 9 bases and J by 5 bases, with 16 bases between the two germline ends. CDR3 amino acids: CASQRGSGETQYF. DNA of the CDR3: TGTGCCAGTCAAAGAGGCTCGGGGGAGACCCAGTACTTC.

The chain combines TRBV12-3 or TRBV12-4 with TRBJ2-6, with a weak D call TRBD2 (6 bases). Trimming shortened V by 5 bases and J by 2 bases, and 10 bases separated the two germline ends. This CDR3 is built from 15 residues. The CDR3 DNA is TGTGCCAGCAGTGGGTGGGGGGCTGGGGCCAACGTCCTGACTTTC. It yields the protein CASSGWGAGANVLTF.

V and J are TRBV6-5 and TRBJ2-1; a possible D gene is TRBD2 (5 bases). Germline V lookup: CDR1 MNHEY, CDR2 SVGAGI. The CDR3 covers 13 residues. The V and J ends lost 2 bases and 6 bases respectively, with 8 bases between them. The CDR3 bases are TGTGCCAGCAGTTACACAGCGGCCAATGAGCAGTTCTTC. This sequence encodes CASSYTAANEQFF.

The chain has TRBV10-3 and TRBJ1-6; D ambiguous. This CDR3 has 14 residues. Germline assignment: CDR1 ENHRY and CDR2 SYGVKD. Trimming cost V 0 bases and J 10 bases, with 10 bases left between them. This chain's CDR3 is CAISESEARSPLHF. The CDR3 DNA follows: TGTGCCATCAGTGAGTCGGAGGCTCGCTCACCCCTCCACTTT.

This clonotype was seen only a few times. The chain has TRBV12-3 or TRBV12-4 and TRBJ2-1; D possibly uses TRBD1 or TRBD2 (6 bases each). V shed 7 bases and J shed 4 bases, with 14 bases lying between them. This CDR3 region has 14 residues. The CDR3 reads CASTQGGTYNEQFF. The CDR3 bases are TGTGCCAGCACCCAAGGGGGGACTTACAATGAGCAGTTCTTC.

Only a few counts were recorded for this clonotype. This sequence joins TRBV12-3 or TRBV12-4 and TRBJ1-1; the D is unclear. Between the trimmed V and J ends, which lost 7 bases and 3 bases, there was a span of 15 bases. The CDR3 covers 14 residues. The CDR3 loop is CASTPGTAYTEAFF. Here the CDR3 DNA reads TGTGCCAGCACCCCCGGTACGGCATACACTGAAGCTTTCTTT.